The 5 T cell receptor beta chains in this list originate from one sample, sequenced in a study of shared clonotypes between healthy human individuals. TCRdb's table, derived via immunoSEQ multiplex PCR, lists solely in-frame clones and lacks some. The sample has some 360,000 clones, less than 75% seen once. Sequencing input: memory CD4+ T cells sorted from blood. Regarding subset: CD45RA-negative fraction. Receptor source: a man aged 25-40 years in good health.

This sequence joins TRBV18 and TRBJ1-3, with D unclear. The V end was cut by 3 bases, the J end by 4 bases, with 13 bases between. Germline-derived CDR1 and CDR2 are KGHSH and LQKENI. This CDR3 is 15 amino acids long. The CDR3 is CASSPLSIGGNTIYF. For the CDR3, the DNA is TGTGCCAGCTCACCTCTTTCAATCGGAGGAAACACCATATATTTT.

CDR3 region: CASSLGGQYYSNQPQHF. As DNA, the CDR3 is TGTGCCAGCAGCTTAGGCGGACAGTACTATAGCAATCAGCCCCAGCATTTT. The chain employs TRBV7-8 and TRBJ1-5, with D possibly being TRBD1 (6 bases). Trimming left V 1 base short and J 0 bases short, with 13 bases between. The CDR3 spans 17 residues. CDR1 and CDR2 (germline): SGHVS, FQNEAQ.

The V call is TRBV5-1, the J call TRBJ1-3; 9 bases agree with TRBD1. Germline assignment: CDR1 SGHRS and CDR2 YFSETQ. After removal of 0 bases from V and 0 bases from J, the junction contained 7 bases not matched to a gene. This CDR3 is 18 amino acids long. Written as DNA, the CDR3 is TGCGCCAGCAGCTTGGACCCGGGACAGGGTCGCTCTGGAAACACCATATATTTT. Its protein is CASSLDPGQGRSGNTIYF.

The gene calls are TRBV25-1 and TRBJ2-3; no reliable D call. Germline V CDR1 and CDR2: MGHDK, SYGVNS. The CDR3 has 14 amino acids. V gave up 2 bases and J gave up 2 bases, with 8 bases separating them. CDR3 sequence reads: CASSEGPFTDTQYF. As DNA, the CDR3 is TGTGCCAGCAGTGAAGGGCCCTTCACAGATACGCAGTATTTT.

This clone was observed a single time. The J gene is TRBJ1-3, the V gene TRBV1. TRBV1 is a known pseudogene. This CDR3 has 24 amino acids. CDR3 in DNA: TGCACCAGCAGCCAGAGGAATGGCAGGCCTCAGCTCTTTTTCCGGAAGAGCTCTGGAAACACCATATATTTT. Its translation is CTSSQRNGRPQLFFRKSSGNTIYF.